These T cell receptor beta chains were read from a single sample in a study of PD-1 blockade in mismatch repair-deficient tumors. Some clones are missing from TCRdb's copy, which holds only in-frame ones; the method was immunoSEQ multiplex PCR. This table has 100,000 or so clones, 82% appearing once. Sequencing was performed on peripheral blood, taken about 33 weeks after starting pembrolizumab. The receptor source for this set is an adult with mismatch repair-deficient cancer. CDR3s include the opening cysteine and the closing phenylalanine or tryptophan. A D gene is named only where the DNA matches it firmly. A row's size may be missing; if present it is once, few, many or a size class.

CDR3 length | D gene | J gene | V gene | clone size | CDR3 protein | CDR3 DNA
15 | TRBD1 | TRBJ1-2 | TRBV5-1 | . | CASSLAGGQEDGYTF | TGCGCCAGCAGCTTGGCCGGGGGACAGGAGGATGGCTACACCTTC
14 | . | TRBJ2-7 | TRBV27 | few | CASSPAGGIYEQYF | TGTGCCAGCAGTCCCGCCGGGGGCATCTACGAGCAGTACTTC
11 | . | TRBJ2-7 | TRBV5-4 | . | CASSLGYEQYF | TGTGCCAGCAGCTTGGGATACGAGCAGTACTTC
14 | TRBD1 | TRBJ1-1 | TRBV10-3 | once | CAISGQGGNTEAFF | TGTGCCATCAGTGGACAGGGTGGGAACACTGAAGCTTTCTTT
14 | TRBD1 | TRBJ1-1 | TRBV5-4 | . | CASSTQGAHTEAFF | TGTGCCAGCAGCACCCAGGGGGCGCACACTGAAGCTTTCTTT
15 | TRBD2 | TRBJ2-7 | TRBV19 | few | CASSGETSGSYEQYF | TGTGCCAGTAGTGGGGAGACTAGCGGGAGTTACGAGCAGTACTTC
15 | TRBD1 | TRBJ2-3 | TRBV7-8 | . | CASSFPGQGTDTQYF | TGTGCCAGCAGCTTTCCGGGACAGGGCACAGATACGCAGTATTTT
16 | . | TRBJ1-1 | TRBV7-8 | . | CASSSLDTFLNTEAFF | TGTGCCAGCAGCAGCCTGGACACGTTTCTGAACACTGAAGCTTTCTTT
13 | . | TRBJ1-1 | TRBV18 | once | CASSQGEGVEAFF | TGTGCCAGCTCACAGGGAGAGGGAGTAGAAGCTTTCTTT
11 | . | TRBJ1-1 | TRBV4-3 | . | CASSQFGEAFF | TGCGCCAGCAGCCAATTCGGCGAAGCTTTCTTT
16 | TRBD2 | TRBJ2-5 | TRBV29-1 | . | CSVGVPGLSFIETQYF | TGCAGCGTTGGGGTCCCGGGACTATCATTTATAGAGACCCAGTACTTC
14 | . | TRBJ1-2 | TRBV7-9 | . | CASSSIGGDYGYTF | TGTGCCAGCAGCTCCATAGGGGGGGACTATGGCTACACCTTC
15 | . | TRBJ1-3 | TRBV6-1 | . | CASSEVLMSGNTIYF | TGTGCCAGCAGTGAAGTTCTGATGTCTGGAAACACCATATATTTT
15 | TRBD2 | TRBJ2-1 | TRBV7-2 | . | CASSPLLGLAGEQFF | TGTGCCAGCAGCCCCCTTCTAGGACTAGCGGGAGAGCAGTTCTTC